The present entry profiles one T cell receptor beta chain with its context. This record belongs to a study of blood T cell repertoires in COVID-19. The CDR3 contains 15 residues. CDR1 and CDR2 from the germline V gene are SEHNR and FQNEAQ (reference sequence). V was clipped by 4 bases and J by 0 bases, with 10 bases between them. Method: immunoSEQ multiplex PCR; TCRdb's copy keeps in-frame clones and lacks some. The sample includes over 150,000 clones, approximately 86% seen only once; the top ten take approximately 7%. The material sequenced was peripheral blood. The J gene is TRBJ1-3, the V gene TRBV7-9; possibly TRBD1 for D (5 bases). The clonotype was recovered from an elderly man with COVID-19, enrolled during active disease. The CDR3 DNA reads TGTGCCAGCAGCTCCCGGGACTTCTCTGGAAACACCATATATTTT. It yields the protein CASSSRDFSGNTIYF.